A selection of T cell receptor beta chains follows, all from one sample in a study of T-cell memory formation after mild COVID-19. TCRdb re-derived calls from the 5' RACE reads in MiXCR, one entry per CDR3 protein. Altogether about 470,000 distinct CDR3 sequences are present, about 23% being singletons, with the ten largest covering approximately 12%. Sequenced material: PBMCs or a T cell subset sorted from them (not recorded which). These TCRs come from an adult woman who had mild COVID-19 (a few samples of this study predate the infection). Cell type and time point are not known. Both conserved end residues are part of each CDR3. Fields, in order: clone size, J gene, D gene, V gene, CDR3 protein, CDR3 DNA. The D gene is left open where the match is weak. Expanded clones get a size class; other rows say once, few or many, or leave the size out.

clone size: few
J gene: TRBJ2-2
D gene: .
V gene: TRBV7-9
CDR3 protein: CASSSTSFGELFF
CDR3 DNA: TGTGCCAGCAGCTCAACTAGCTTCGGGGAGCTGTTTTTT

clone size: few
J gene: TRBJ2-2
D gene: .
V gene: TRBV3-1
CDR3 protein: CASSRDPGQLTGELFF
CDR3 DNA: TGTGCCAGCAGCCGCGACCCGGGACAACTCACCGGGGAGCTGTTTTTT

clone size: .
J gene: TRBJ2-7
D gene: TRBD2
V gene: TRBV20-1
CDR3 protein: CSAREGGGASEQYF
CDR3 DNA: TGCAGTGCTAGAGAGGGCGGGGGGGCCTCCGAGCAGTACTTC

clone size: few
J gene: TRBJ2-2
D gene: TRBD1
V gene: TRBV18
CDR3 protein: CASSPDRTNTGELFF
CDR3 DNA: TGTGCCAGCTCACCGGACAGGACGAACACCGGGGAGCTGTTTTTT

clone size: .
J gene: TRBJ2-7
D gene: .
V gene: TRBV15
CDR3 protein: CATSRDRVGQSYEQYF
CDR3 DNA: TGTGCCACCAGCAGAGATAGAGTAGGACAGTCCTACGAGCAGTACTTC

clone size: .
J gene: TRBJ2-3
D gene: .
V gene: TRBV2
CDR3 protein: CASTPGRIADTQYF
CDR3 DNA: TGTGCCAGCACTCCCGGACGGATCGCAGATACGCAGTATTTT

clone size: .
J gene: TRBJ2-1
D gene: .
V gene: TRBV6-2/TRBV6-3
CDR3 protein: CASSYYRDRGLPDGNEQFF
CDR3 DNA: TGTGCCAGCAGTTATTATCGAGACCGGGGGCTCCCTGATGGGAATGAGCAGTTCTTC

clone size: few
J gene: TRBJ2-7
D gene: .
V gene: TRBV2
CDR3 protein: CAGSGQVYEQYF
CDR3 DNA: TGTGCCGGCAGCGGGCAGGTCTACGAGCAGTACTTC

clone size: few
J gene: TRBJ2-3
D gene: .
V gene: TRBV10-3
CDR3 protein: CAISESDTQYF
CDR3 DNA: TGTGCCATCAGTGAGTCAGATACGCAGTATTTT

clone size: .
J gene: TRBJ1-5
D gene: .
V gene: TRBV24-1
CDR3 protein: CATSDSQGSNQPQHF
CDR3 DNA: TGTGCCACCAGTGATTCTCAGGGGAGCAATCAGCCCCAGCATTTT

clone size: .
J gene: TRBJ2-1
D gene: .
V gene: TRBV6-1
CDR3 protein: CASSERVNGLLF
CDR3 DNA: TGTGCCAGCAGTGAGAGGGTTAACGGGTTGCTCTTC

clone size: .
J gene: TRBJ1-1
D gene: .
V gene: TRBV4-1
CDR3 protein: CASGTPPRNTEAFF
CDR3 DNA: TGCGCCAGCGGCACCCCCCCCCGGAACACTGAAGCTTTCTTT

clone size: few
J gene: TRBJ1-2
D gene: TRBD1
V gene: TRBV7-9
CDR3 protein: CASSSGRGTVNYGYTF
CDR3 DNA: TGTGCCAGCAGCTCGGGGCGGGGGACAGTTAACTATGGCTACACCTTC

clone size: .
J gene: TRBJ1-4
D gene: TRBD1
V gene: TRBV7-2
CDR3 protein: CASSLGRDREYRKEKLFF
CDR3 DNA: TGTGCCAGCAGCTTAGGCCGGGACAGGGAGTACCGGAAGGAAAAACTGTTTTTT

clone size: .
J gene: TRBJ2-7
D gene: .
V gene: TRBV5-6
CDR3 protein: CASSSDSEAYEQYF
CDR3 DNA: TGTGCCAGCAGTTCCGACAGCGAGGCCTACGAGCAGTACTTC

clone size: .
J gene: TRBJ2-1
D gene: TRBD2
V gene: TRBV7-7
CDR3 protein: CASSARLAAEQFF
CDR3 DNA: TGTGCTAGCAGCGCCCGACTAGCAGCTGAGCAGTTCTTC

clone size: .
J gene: TRBJ1-2
D gene: .
V gene: TRBV28
CDR3 protein: CASSYGQLTGYTF
CDR3 DNA: TGTGCCAGCAGCTATGGACAGTTGACGGGCTACACCTTC

clone size: .
J gene: TRBJ2-2
D gene: .
V gene: TRBV18
CDR3 protein: CASSLWTREIAGELFF
CDR3 DNA: TGTGCCAGCTCGCTGTGGACAAGAGAGATCGCCGGGGAGCTGTTTTTT

clone size: .
J gene: TRBJ1-5
D gene: .
V gene: TRBV7-9
CDR3 protein: CASQAASTGPQHF
CDR3 DNA: TGTGCCAGCCAAGCCGCGAGCACGGGACCCCAGCATTTT

clone size: medium-sized
J gene: TRBJ2-3
D gene: .
V gene: TRBV5-1
CDR3 protein: CASSLAAATSTDTQYF
CDR3 DNA: TGCGCCAGCAGCTTGGCTGCAGCCACTAGCACAGATACGCAGTATTTT

clone size: once
J gene: TRBJ2-6
D gene: .
V gene: TRBV3-1
CDR3 protein: CASSPRVFSGANVLTF
CDR3 DNA: TGTGCCAGCAGCCCCCGGGTCTTCTCTGGGGCCAACGTCCTGACTTTC

clone size: .
J gene: TRBJ2-1
D gene: .
V gene: TRBV19
CDR3 protein: CASSTIPESSYNEQFF
CDR3 DNA: TGTGCCAGTAGTACGATCCCGGAGAGCTCCTACAATGAGCAGTTCTTC

clone size: few
J gene: TRBJ2-7
D gene: TRBD1
V gene: TRBV29-1
CDR3 protein: CSGGQGYYEQYF
CDR3 DNA: TGCAGCGGGGGACAGGGGTATTACGAGCAGTACTTC

clone size: few
J gene: TRBJ2-3
D gene: TRBD2
V gene: TRBV20-1
CDR3 protein: CSAPPGTTSTDTQYF
CDR3 DNA: TGCAGTGCCCCGCCCGGGACTACTAGCACAGATACGCAGTATTTT

clone size: .
J gene: TRBJ1-5
D gene: .
V gene: TRBV5-6
CDR3 protein: CASSLGHLSNQPQHF
CDR3 DNA: TGTGCCAGCAGCTTGGGACATCTTAGCAATCAGCCCCAGCATTTT

clone size: few
J gene: TRBJ2-1
D gene: TRBD2
V gene: TRBV5-1
CDR3 protein: CASSSGLADYNEQFF
CDR3 DNA: TGCGCCAGCAGCTCGGGACTAGCGGATTACAATGAGCAGTTCTTC